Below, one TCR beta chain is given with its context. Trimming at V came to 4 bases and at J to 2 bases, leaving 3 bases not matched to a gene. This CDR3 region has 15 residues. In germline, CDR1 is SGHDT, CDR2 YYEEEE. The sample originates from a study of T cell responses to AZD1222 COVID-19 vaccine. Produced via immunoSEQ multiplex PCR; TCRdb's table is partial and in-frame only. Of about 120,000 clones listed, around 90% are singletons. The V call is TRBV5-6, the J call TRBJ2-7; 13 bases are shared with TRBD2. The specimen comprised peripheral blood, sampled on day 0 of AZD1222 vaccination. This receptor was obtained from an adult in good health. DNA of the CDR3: TGTGCCAGCAGCCGACTAGCGGGGGGAACCTACGAGCAGTACTTC. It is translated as CASSRLAGGTYEQYF.